The next 24 T cell receptor beta chains were all read from a single sample in a study of T cells in Graves' hyperthyroidism and ophthalmopathy. Using RNA transcripts as the source, TCR beta CDR3 regions were amplified. Carried out on the TCR CDR3, a first-round RT-PCR used the HTBI primer set. TCRdb processed the multiplex PCR reads anew with MiXCR; each CDR3 protein has one entry. Here the sample spans hundreds of thousands of distinct CDR3 sequences, 20% to 30% being singletons. The specimen sequenced was blood. The receptors stem from a man aged 50-59 years with Graves' hyperthyroidism.

In its sample, this clonotype was seen many times. The rearrangement links TRBV6-1 to TRBJ1-1; TRBD1 matches at 9 bases. Germline V gene sequence: CDR1 MNHNS, CDR2 SASEGT. The CDR3 extends over 14 amino acids. Losses at the gene ends were 4 bases for V and 6 bases for J; bases not matched to a gene: 6. The CDR3 spells CASSASGTGSEAFF. CDR3 DNA sequence: TGTGCCAGCAGTGCCTCCGGGACAGGGTCTGAAGCTTTCTTT.

This clonotype was counted many times. The V and J genes are TRBV2 and TRBJ1-5; D is unclear. The CDR3 loop spans 13 amino acids. The V gene lost 2 bases and the J gene lost 11 bases, with 13 bases spanning the gap. Germline loops: CDR1 SNHLY, CDR2 FYNNEI. This CDR3 is CASSETVVGAQHF. The CDR3 DNA sequence: TGTGCCAGCAGTGAAACGGTGGTGGGAGCCCAGCATTTT.

The chain is built from TRBV5-1 and TRBJ2-1; TRBD2 aligns across 9 bases. The CDR3 runs to 16 residues. With V trimmed by 0 bases and J by 3 bases, 4 bases remained unmatched. Germline CDR1 and CDR2: SGHRS and YFSETQ. DNA for the CDR3: TGCGCCAGCAGCTTGGGGCTAGCGGGAATCTACAATGAGCAGTTCTTC. Its protein is CASSLGLAGIYNEQFF.

The J gene is TRBJ2-1, the V gene TRBV15; TRBD1 matches at 7 bases. This CDR3 contains 15 residues. V lost 0 bases and J lost 7; bases outside the gene matches: 6. Germline CDR1 is LNHNV and CDR2 is YYDKDF (reference sequence). CDR3 nucleotide sequence: TGTGCCACCAGCAGAGATCCGACAGGGAATAATGAGCAGTTCTTC. It specifies CATSRDPTGNNEQFF. Full variable domain (missing parts from reference TRBV15 and TRBJ2-1): DAMVIQNPRYQVTQFGKPVTLSCSQTLNHNVMYWYQQKSSQAPKLLFHYYDKDFNNEADTPDNFQSRRPNTSFCFLDIRSPGLGDTAMYLCATSRDPTGNNEQFFGPGTRLTVL.

This clonotype was detected a few times. This chain joins TRBV29-1 and TRBJ2-7; D not resolved. V dropped 5 bases and J dropped 2 bases, with 10 bases sitting between them. Germline V gene lookup returns CDR1 SQVTM and CDR2 ANQGSEA. CDR3 size: 12 residues. The CDR3 DNA sequence: TGCAGCGTTTTGTCCCCAACCTACGAGCAGTACTTC. Translation: CSVLSPTYEQYF.

This chain uses TRBV28 with TRBJ2-5; TRBD2 might be the D (6 bases). The V and J ends lost 5 bases and 4 bases respectively, with 14 bases between them. Germline CDR1 is MDHEN and CDR2 is SYDVKM. The CDR3 consists of 14 residues. The DNA of the CDR3 is TGTGCCAGCAGTACGATCTCAGCGGGAGAGACCCAGTACTTC. This sequence encodes CASSTISAGETQYF.

The chain is built from TRBV11-3 and TRBJ2-1; 8 bases agree with TRBD1. The V segment lost 3 bases and the J segment 5 bases; nucleotides outside the gene matches: 3. Germline V gene data show CDR1 as SGHNT and CDR2 as YENEEA. The CDR3 consists of 14 residues. The DNA of the CDR3 is TGTGCCAGCAGCTTGACAGGGGAGCACAATGAGCAGTTCTTC. This encodes CASSLTGEHNEQFF.

The rearrangement links TRBV7-8 to TRBJ2-5; 7 nucleotides align to TRBD1. Germline CDR1 SGHVS, CDR2 FQNEAQ. With V trimmed by 5 bases and J by 6 bases, 18 bases remained unmatched. The CDR3 loop spans 17 amino acids. The CDR3 reads CASSLGQTGPAVKTQYF. CDR3 nucleotide sequence: TGTGCCAGCAGCCTAGGCCAGACAGGGCCCGCCGTGAAGACCCAGTACTTC.

In its sample, this clonotype was seen a few times. The rearrangement links TRBV6-1 to TRBJ2-1, with D perhaps matching TRBD2 (5 bases). Germline V CDR1 and CDR2: MNHNS, SASEGT. Trimming took 0 bases from V and 5 from J, leaving 8 bases between them. The CDR3 spans 14 residues. CDR3 in amino acids: CASSEAAADNEQFF. The CDR3 bases are TGTGCCAGCAGTGAAGCTGCAGCGGACAATGAGCAGTTCTTC.

The chain uses TRBV7-9 and TRBJ2-5; 7 nucleotides agree with TRBD1. Per germline, CDR1 SEHNR and CDR2 FQNEAQ (reference sequence). V trimming: 5 bases; J trimming: 5 bases; junction bases outside the gene matches: 14. The CDR3 covers 16 residues. The CDR3 sequence is CASSTLTGRVGETQYF. The CDR3 nucleotides read TGTGCCAGCAGCACCCTGACAGGGCGGGTTGGGGAGACCCAGTACTTC. The variable domain in full, with the rest retrieved from reference TRBV7-9 and TRBJ2-5, is DTGVSQNPRHKITKRGQNVTFRCDPISEHNRLYWYRQTLGQGPEFLTYFQNEAQLEKSRLLSDRFSAERPKGSFSTLEIQRTEQGDSAMYLCASSTLTGRVGETQYFGPGTRLLVL.

The J gene is TRBJ1-6, the V gene TRBV2; tentatively, D is TRBD1 (5 bases). Trimming removed 6 bases from V and 4 bases from J, with 13 bases in between. The CDR3 is 15 amino acids. Germline V lookup: CDR1 SNHLY, CDR2 FYNNEI. The CDR3 DNA follows: TGTGCCAGCAGGGAAAGGACAAATTATAATTCACCCCTCCACTTT. This encodes CASRERTNYNSPLHF.

This chain uses TRBV7-9 with TRBJ2-5, with D perhaps matching TRBD2 (6 bases). Per the germline V gene, CDR1 is SEHNR and CDR2 is FQNEAQ (reference sequence). The CDR3 loop spans 17 amino acids. The V end lost 7 bases, the J end lost 1 base, and 22 bases lay between the germline ends. CDR3 sequence (DNA): TGTGCCAGCACCGACGAGGTCGGGAGAACGTTCCAAGAGACCCAGTACTTC. Translated, it gives CASTDEVGRTFQETQYF.

In its sample, this clonotype was seen a few times. V is TRBV20-1 and J is TRBJ2-6; the D is unclear. The ends were cut back, 6 bases at V and 4 bases at J, with 10 bases in the middle. Germline CDR1 is DFQATT and CDR2 is SNEGSKA (reference sequence). The CDR3 is 13 residues long. The CDR3 loop reads CSALRMGANVLTF. CDR3 nucleotides: TGCAGTGCCCTAAGAATGGGGGCCAACGTCCTGACTTTC.

This sequence joins TRBV5-1 and TRBJ2-7; 11 bases are shared with TRBD2. The germline V gene has CDR1 SGHRS and CDR2 YFSETQ. This CDR3 has 15 residues. Trimming at V came to 2 bases and at J to 5 bases, leaving 6 bases not matched to a gene. This CDR3 is CASSLVAGGSHEQYF. The DNA of the CDR3 is TGCGCCAGCAGCTTAGTAGCGGGAGGGTCCCACGAGCAGTACTTC.

V usage is TRBV15 and J usage is TRBJ2-7; 8 positions agree with TRBD2. The CDR3 contains 15 residues. Germline lookup yields CDR1 LNHNV and CDR2 YYDKDF (reference sequence). Unmatched junction bases numbered 4, after V lost 0 bases and J lost 3 bases. The CDR3 nucleotides read TGTGCCACCAGCAGAGAGGTAGCGGGATACTACGAGCAGTACTTC. Its translation is CATSREVAGYYEQYF.

This clonotype was counted a few times. The rearrangement joins TRBV27 to TRBJ2-3; 9 bases are shared with TRBD2. Germline CDR1 MNHEY, CDR2 SMNVEV (reference sequence). V dropped 4 bases and J dropped 4; count of bases not matched to a gene: 6. The CDR3 is made up of 15 amino acids. CDR3 residues: CASSSRLAEADTQYF. As DNA, the CDR3 is TGTGCCAGCAGTTCCAGACTAGCGGAGGCAGATACGCAGTATTTT.

A few counts support this clonotype. This chain's CDR3 is CASRGTSGRAWETQYF. In DNA form, the CDR3 reads TGTGCCAGCAGGGGAACTAGCGGGAGGGCTTGGGAGACCCAGTACTTC. The chain links TRBV6-1 to TRBJ2-5; 13 nucleotides agree with TRBD2. CDR1 is MNHNS, CDR2 SASEGT, per germline. Unmatched junction bases numbered 9, after V lost 6 bases and J lost 5 bases. The CDR3 spans 16 residues.

This clonotype has more than one count but fewer than ten. This chain uses TRBV12-3 or TRBV12-4 with TRBJ2-3, with D unclear. V lost 1 base and J lost 0, with 8 bases in between. The CDR3 is made up of 15 amino acids. The CDR3 sequence: CASSLGDGSTDTQYF. The DNA of the CDR3 is TGTGCCAGCAGTTTAGGAGACGGTAGCACAGATACGCAGTATTTT.

This clonotype was detected only a few times. The chain is built from TRBV30 and TRBJ2-3, with 8 bases fitting TRBD2. Germline V gene sequence: CDR1 GTSNPN, CDR2 SVGIG (reference sequence). This CDR3 region has 13 residues. With 8 bases clipped from V and 2 bases from J, the junction kept 6 bases outside the gene matches. The CDR3 spells CAGSGANTDTQYF. In DNA, the CDR3 is TGTGCCGGTAGCGGGGCGAACACAGATACGCAGTATTTT.

This clonotype has more than one count but fewer than ten. The rearrangement uses TRBV4-1 and TRBJ1-1, with no clear D. V dropped 4 bases and J dropped 4 bases, with 10 bases sitting between them. The CDR3 is made up of 13 amino acids. In germline, CDR1 is MGHRA, CDR2 YSYEKL. CDR3 sequence (DNA): TGCGCCAGCAGCCCCTTGGAGGGCACTGAAGCTTTCTTT. This codes for CASSPLEGTEAFF.

The rearrangement uses TRBV5-4 and TRBJ2-1; TRBD1 matches 9 bases. From germline, CDR1 is SGHNT and CDR2 YYREEE (reference sequence). The CDR3 runs to 15 residues. Trimming removed 1 base from V and 6 bases from J; junction bases left unmatched: 5. This CDR3 reads CASSLPGTGSNEQFF. The CDR3 DNA sequence: TGTGCCAGCAGCTTGCCCGGGACAGGGAGCAATGAGCAGTTCTTC.

This sequence joins TRBV19 and TRBJ1-5; tentatively, D is TRBD1 (5 bases). Germline loops: CDR1 LNHDA, CDR2 SQIVND (reference sequence). There are 13 residues in the CDR3. V was cut by 5 bases and J by 4 bases, with 9 bases left in between. DNA of the CDR3: TGTGCCAGTAGTGGCAGGGTAAATCAGCCCCAGCATTTT. This translates into CASSGRVNQPQHF.

Of note for this clonotype: No conserved phenylalanine or tryptophan is present at the end of the CDR3, so a read error is the likely explanation. This rearrangement joins TRBV12-3 or TRBV12-4 to TRBJ2-5; D is unclear. The V and J ends lost 6 bases and 1 base respectively, with 6 bases between them. The CDR3 is made up of 12 amino acids. CDR3 sequence (DNA): TGTGCCAGCAGCTTGGGCCAAGAGACCCAGTACCTC. Protein product: CASSLGQETQYL.

This clonotype was seen more than once but under ten times. V and J are TRBV12-3 or TRBV12-4 and TRBJ1-5; D is possibly TRBD1 (5 bases). Trimming left V 3 bases short and J 2 bases short, with 14 bases between. The CDR3 is 16 residues long. In DNA, the CDR3 is TGTGCCAGCAGTTTTTCCCCAGGGATGGGCAATCAGCCCCAGCATTTT. Translation gives CASSFSPGMGNQPQHF.